This T cell receptor beta chain was observed in a study of T cell clonotyping in hematopoietic cell transplantation. The data were produced by immunoSEQ multiplex PCR, yet TCRdb's version contains in-frame clones alone and is incomplete. The data contain roughly 7,000 clones, 70% to 90% of them seen just once; the ten biggest clones take up roughly 4.7%. The germline gives CDR1 SGHNT, CDR2 YYREEE (reference sequence). The CDR3 is made up of 15 amino acids. Trimming stripped 0 bases from V and 1 base from J, with 11 bases between. The sequencing used PBMCs, collected 30 days after allogeneic stem cell transplant. The J gene is TRBJ2-7, the V gene TRBV5-4; D gene ambiguous. The clonotype originates from a female patient aged 50-59 years who had an allogeneic stem cell transplant from an unrelated donor, so the T cells may come from the graft donor. Some clones in this sample may be carry-over from other donors' samples. CDR3 amino acids: CASSLGPNPSYEQYF. In DNA form, the CDR3 reads TGTGCCAGCAGCTTGGGACCGAATCCTTCCTACGAGCAGTACTTC.